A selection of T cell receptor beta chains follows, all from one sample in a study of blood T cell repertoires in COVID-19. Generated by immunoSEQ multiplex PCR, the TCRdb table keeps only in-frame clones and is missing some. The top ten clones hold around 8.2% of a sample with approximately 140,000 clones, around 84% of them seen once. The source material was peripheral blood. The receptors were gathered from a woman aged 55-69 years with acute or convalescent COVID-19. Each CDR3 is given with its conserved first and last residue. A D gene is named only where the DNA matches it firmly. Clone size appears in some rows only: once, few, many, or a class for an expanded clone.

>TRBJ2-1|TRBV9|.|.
TGTGCCAGCAGCGTAGAGGGTAGGGCAGGGTGGAACAATGAGCAGTTCTTC
CASSVEGRAGWNNEQFF
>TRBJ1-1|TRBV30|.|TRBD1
TGTGCCTGGAGGGCGGCAGGGGGCACTGAAGCTTTCTTT
CAWRAAGGTEAFF
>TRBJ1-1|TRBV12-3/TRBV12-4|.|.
TGTGCCAGCAGCCCCCGGGACTACAATGAAGCTTTCTTT
CASSPRDYNEAFF
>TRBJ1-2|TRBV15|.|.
TGTGCCACCAGCAGAGACCGTTCCCTGGGCCAGAGTTATTATGGCTACACCTTC
CATSRDRSLGQSYYGYTF
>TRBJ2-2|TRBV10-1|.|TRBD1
TGCGCCAGCAGTCCCACGACAGGGGTCGGGGAGCTGTTTTTT
CASSPTTGVGELFF
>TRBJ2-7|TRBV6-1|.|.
TGTGCCAGCAGTGAAACGAGGCTGTACGAGCAGTACTTC
CASSETRLYEQYF
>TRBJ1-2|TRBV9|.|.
TGTGCCAGCAGCGTATTGGGAGGGTCTAACTATGGCTACACCTTC
CASSVLGGSNYGYTF
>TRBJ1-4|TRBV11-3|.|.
TGTGCCAGCAGCTTAGATGCCCAGGCCCCGTTTTTT
CASSLDAQAPFF
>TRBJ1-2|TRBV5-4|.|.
TGTGCCAGCAGCAGAACCGGGATGAGTGGCTACACCTTC
CASSRTGMSGYTF
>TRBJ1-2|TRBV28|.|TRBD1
TGTGCCAGCAGCCGGGACAGCTCGATTAATCGCTACACCTTC
CASSRDSSINRYTF
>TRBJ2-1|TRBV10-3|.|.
TGTGCCATCAGTGAGCTAGACAATGAGCAGTTCTTC
CAISELDNEQFF
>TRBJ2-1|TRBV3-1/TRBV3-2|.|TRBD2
TGTGCCAGCAGCCAAGTAGCGGGAGCCTACAATGAGCAGTTCTTC
CASSQVAGAYNEQFF
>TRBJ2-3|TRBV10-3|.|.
TGTGCCATCAGTGAGTTCCTCACAGATACGCAGTATTTT
CAISEFLTDTQYF
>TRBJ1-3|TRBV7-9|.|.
TGTGCCAGCAGCCCCCGGGACACGAGCTCTGGAAACACCATATATTTT
CASSPRDTSSGNTIYF
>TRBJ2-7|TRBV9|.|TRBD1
TGTGCCAGCAGCGTTGGGACAGGGGGCGGCTACGAGCAGTACTTC
CASSVGTGGGYEQYF
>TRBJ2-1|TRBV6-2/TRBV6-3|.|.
TGTGCCAGCAGTTCCGCCCTCCCGCGGAGGGGGGGCAGATCCTACAATGAGCAGTTCTTC
CASSSALPRRGGRSYNEQFF
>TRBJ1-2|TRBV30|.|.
TGTGCCTGGAGAGATACCGACAGGACCGTCTATGGCTACACCTTC
CAWRDTDRTVYGYTF
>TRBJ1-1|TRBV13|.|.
TGTGCCAGCAGACTCCCCAGGGGTTTGAACACTGAAGCTTTCTTT
CASRLPRGLNTEAFF
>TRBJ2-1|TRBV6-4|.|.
TGTGCCAGCAGTGACCAGTACGGGGTCCGGGGTGAGCAGTTCTTC
CASSDQYGVRGEQFF
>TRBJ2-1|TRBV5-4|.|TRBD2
TGTGCCAGCAGCCCCCGGACTAGCGGGGGGAGTTACAATGAGCAGTTCTTC
CASSPRTSGGSYNEQFF
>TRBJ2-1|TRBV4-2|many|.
TGTGCCAGCAGCCAAGATAGCGGCTCCTACAATGAGCAGTTCTTC
CASSQDSGSYNEQFF
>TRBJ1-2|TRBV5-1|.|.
TGCGCCAGCAGCTTGGCTCTCCGGACCGCTTTGCAGGGAACCTATGGCTACACCTTC
CASSLALRTALQGTYGYTF
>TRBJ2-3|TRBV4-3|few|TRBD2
TGCGCCAGCAGCCACGGGAGACTAGCGGAGACGCAGTATTTT
CASSHGRLAETQYF
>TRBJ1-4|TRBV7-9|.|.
TGTGCCAGCAGCCCCCGCCCGAGCAGTGACGGAGGTGAAAAACTGTTTTTT
CASSPRPSSDGGEKLFF
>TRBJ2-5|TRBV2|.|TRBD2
TGTGCCAGCAGTGGGACTAGGGACCAAGAGACCCAGTACTTC
CASSGTRDQETQYF
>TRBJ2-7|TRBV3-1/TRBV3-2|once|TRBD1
TGTGCCAGCAGCCGCGGGACAGGGGACTACGAGCAGTACTTC
CASSRGTGDYEQYF
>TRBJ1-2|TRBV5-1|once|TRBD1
TGCGCCAGCAGCGTGGGACAGTCCCTCGGCACCTTC
CASSVGQSLGTF
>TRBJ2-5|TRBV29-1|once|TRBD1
TGCAGCGTTGGGACAGGGGGAGAGACCCAGTACTTC
CSVGTGGETQYF
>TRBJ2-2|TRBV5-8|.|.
TGTGCCAGCAGAACCGACGGCCGAGGGCCCGGGGAGCTGTTTTTT
CASRTDGRGPGELFF